The source of this TCR beta chain is a study of vaccination and CD4 T cells after COVID-19. Sequencing of cultured CD4+ T cell DNA used the Oncomine TCR Beta short-read assay. From the PCR reads, TCRdb called clonotypes with MiXCR, one entry per CDR3 protein. The table lists 15,000 to 20,000 distinct CDR3 sequences, 45% to 60% of them singletons. With regard to this clonotype: The target antigen is unknown.

Treatment reported: approximately nine-day PBMC culture with coronavirus spike peptide pools or control peptides (ViraFEST assay). The CDR3 covers 15 residues. Germline V CDR1 and CDR2: LGHDT, YNNKEL (reference sequence). Trimming left V 1 base short and J 4 bases short, with 14 bases between. The source of this sequence is a human donor who had recovered from COVID-19. The chain employs TRBV3-1 and TRBJ2-7, with D perhaps assigned TRBD1 or TRBD2 (6 bases each). The sample here was CD4+ T cells from blood, cultured in vitro, taken after SARS-CoV-2 vaccination. As DNA, the CDR3 is TGTGCCAGCAGCCAAGTAAAGCGGAGGGGGTACGAGCAGTACTTC. It translates to CASSQVKRRGYEQYF.